This TCR beta chain was obtained from a study of T cells after yellow fever vaccination. Whole-study findings and limits: The booster saw the reappearance of most primary-vaccination clones (about 95% CD4, around 88% CD8). Some clonotypes, a small share, were shared between CD4 and CD8 compartments.

TCRdb redid the calling of the 5' RACE reads with MiXCR, one entry per CDR3 protein. This sample has just over 300,000 distinct CDR3 sequences, with approximately 3.9% found just once. V was trimmed by 3 bases and J by 5 bases, leaving 10 bases between them. The CDR3 loop spans 14 amino acids. Germline CDR1 is SGHTA and CDR2 is FQGNSA. This clonotype was observed a few times. Its antigen is not known. This TCR was recovered from a man between 18 and 29 years old who received the YFV17D yellow fever vaccine. The chain recombines TRBV7-2 with TRBJ1-4; tentatively, D is TRBD1 (5 bases). The sequencing here drew on PBMCs, taken on the day of the yellow fever booster vaccination. CDR3 residues: CASSLTAKNEKLFF. CDR3 in DNA: TGTGCCAGCAGCTTGACAGCGAAAAATGAAAAACTGTTTTTT. The variable domain in full, completed from reference TRBV7-2 and TRBJ1-4, reads GAGVSQSPSNKVTEKGKDVELRCDPISGHTALYWYRQSLGQGLEFLIYFQGNSAPDKSGLPSDRFSAERTGGSVSTLTIQRTQQEDSAVYLCASSLTAKNEKLFFGSGTQLSVL.